The rows below give T cell receptor beta chains drawn from one sample of a study of blood T cell repertoires in COVID-19. Measured with immunoSEQ multiplex PCR; TCRdb has only the in-frame clones, and not every one. This table has roughly 100,000 clones, 80% to 90% appearing once. The sample consisted of peripheral blood. Every receptor here comes from a human donor in a cohort sampled during active COVID-19. Both conserved end residues are part of each CDR3. A D gene is named only where the DNA matches it firmly. Expanded clones get a size class; other rows say once, few or many, or leave the size out.

v_call	d_call	j_call	clone_size	cdr3_aa	cdr3_nt
TRBV7-2	TRBD1	TRBJ1-4	once	CASSLSGTGGGEKLFF	TGTGCCAGCAGCTTATCCGGGACAGGGGGCGGTGAAAAACTGTTTTTT
TRBV7-9	TRBD1	TRBJ2-1	.	CASSVGQGDNEQFF	TGTGCCAGCAGCGTTGGACAGGGCGACAATGAGCAGTTCTTC
TRBV7-8	TRBD2	TRBJ2-3	once	CASSFILAATDTQYF	TGTGCCAGCAGCTTTATTCTAGCGGCCACAGATACGCAGTATTTT
TRBV3-1/TRBV3-2	TRBD2	TRBJ2-7	.	CASSQEVQAGGLYEQYF	TGTGCCAGCAGCCAAGAGGTTCAAGCGGGGGGGTTATACGAGCAGTACTTC
TRBV4-1	TRBD1	TRBJ1-4	.	CASSQPDRGGEKLFF	TGCGCCAGCAGCCAACCCGACAGGGGAGGCGAAAAACTGTTTTTT
TRBV18	TRBD1	TRBJ2-3	few	CASSLRSTGWPADTQYF	TGTGCCAGCTCACTCCGATCGACAGGGTGGCCGGCAGATACGCAGTATTTT
TRBV4-1	.	TRBJ2-1	.	CASSPRGAANNEQFF	TGCGCCAGCAGCCCTCGGGGAGCCGCGAACAATGAGCAGTTCTTC
TRBV28	.	TRBJ2-7	.	CASSLYEQYF	TGTGCCAGTTCGTTATACGAGCAGTACTTC
TRBV21-1	.	TRBJ2-3	.	CASSPGGQGEDTQYF	TGTGCCAGCAGCCCGGGAGGACAGGGGGAAGATACGCAGTATTTT
TRBV25-1	TRBD1	TRBJ1-2	.	CASSQRGTGILLYGYTF	TGTGCCAGCAGTCAAAGAGGGACAGGGATCCTCCTCTATGGCTACACCTTC
TRBV30	TRBD1	TRBJ2-7	once	CAWSIGTVPSYEQYF	TGTGCCTGGAGTATCGGGACAGTTCCATCCTACGAGCAGTACTTC
TRBV6-4	TRBD2	TRBJ2-1	.	CASRRTSGPYNEQFF	TGTGCCAGCAGGCGGACTAGCGGACCCTACAATGAGCAGTTCTTC
TRBV30	.	TRBJ2-7	.	CAWSPFSFVRSYEQYF	TGTGCCTGGAGCCCATTCTCTTTTGTCCGGTCCTACGAGCAGTACTTC
TRBV3-1/TRBV3-2	.	TRBJ2-5	.	CASSQDTPGANAGETQYF	TGTGCCAGCAGCCAAGATACCCCAGGGGCCAACGCCGGGGAGACCCAGTACTTC
TRBV13	TRBD1	TRBJ2-3	.	CASSLVGLVGGYADTQYF	TGTGCCAGCAGCTTAGTAGGGCTTGTAGGGGGCTACGCAGATACGCAGTATTTT
TRBV5-1	.	TRBJ1-2	.	CASSPDRFGGYTF	TGCGCCAGCAGCCCCGACAGGTTTGGCGGCTACACCTTC
TRBV10-1	.	TRBJ1-4	.	CASSEKWGEDLATNEKLFF	TGCGCCAGCAGTGAGAAGTGGGGGGAGGACCTCGCAACTAATGAAAAACTGTTTTTT
TRBV2	TRBD1	TRBJ1-2	few	CASSARGGNPTAFYGYTF	TGTGCCAGCAGCGCACGAGGGGGCAATCCTACAGCCTTCTATGGCTACACCTTC
TRBV6-2/TRBV6-3	TRBD1	TRBJ2-1	.	CASSSGTGNPYNEQFF	TGTGCCAGCAGTTCCGGGACAGGGAACCCCTACAATGAGCAGTTCTTC
TRBV28	TRBD1	TRBJ2-7	.	CASGTGNYEQYF	TGTGCCAGTGGGACAGGAAACTACGAGCAGTACTTC
TRBV5-6	TRBD1	TRBJ2-7	.	CASSSEGTGSYEQYF	TGTGCCAGCAGCTCAGAGGGGACAGGCTCCTACGAGCAGTACTTC
TRBV7-2	.	TRBJ2-7	.	CASSLTGVTYEQYF	TGTGCCAGCAGCCTGACAGGAGTTACCTACGAGCAGTACTTC
TRBV19	TRBD2	TRBJ2-3	.	CASSPLLAGFTQYF	TGTGCCAGTAGTCCCCTTCTAGCGGGGTTTACGCAGTATTTT
TRBV6-5	TRBD2	TRBJ2-2	.	CASQRLAGNTGELFF	TGTGCCAGCCAAAGACTAGCGGGAAACACCGGGGAGCTGTTTTTT
TRBV11-3	TRBD2	TRBJ2-1	.	CASSAVGTSGGYNEQFF	TGTGCCAGCAGCGCCGTCGGGACTAGCGGGGGTTACAATGAGCAGTTCTTC
TRBV3-1/TRBV3-2	.	TRBJ2-5	.	CASSQGAQETQYF	TGTGCCAGCAGCCAAGGTGCCCAGGAGACCCAGTACTTC
TRBV6-4	.	TRBJ2-5	.	CASSVDIQETQYF	TGTGCCAGCAGTGTGGACATCCAAGAGACCCAGTACTTC
TRBV6-2/TRBV6-3	.	TRBJ1-2	.	CASSSHSGSNYGYTF	TGTGCCAGCAGTTCCCACAGTGGTTCTAACTATGGCTACACCTTC
TRBV28	.	TRBJ2-3	.	CASSLSILGQGVHWGQYF	TGTGCCAGCAGTTTATCAATTTTGGGACAAGGCGTACACTGGGGGCAGTATTTT
TRBV19	.	TRBJ2-2	.	CASSIPSRGDTGELFF	TGTGCCAGTAGTATTCCCAGCAGGGGGGACACCGGGGAGCTGTTTTTT
TRBV7-9	TRBD1	TRBJ1-1	.	CASSQGGGPGVRGTEAFF	TGTGCCAGCAGCCAGGGGGGCGGACCAGGGGTGAGAGGAACTGAAGCTTTCTTT
TRBV5-4	TRBD1	TRBJ1-2	.	CASSSWDSGGYTF	TGTGCCAGCAGCTCCTGGGACAGCGGAGGCTACACCTTC
TRBV7-2	.	TRBJ2-7	.	CASSLVGLRYEQYF	TGTGCCAGCAGCTTAGTAGGACTACGCTACGAGCAGTACTTC
TRBV7-8	TRBD1	TRBJ1-2	.	CASSLDRGWSYGYTF	TGTGCCAGCAGCTTAGACAGGGGCTGGAGCTATGGCTACACCTTC
TRBV3-1/TRBV3-2	TRBD2	TRBJ2-1	.	CASSPVRGLAGGEQFF	TGTGCCAGCAGCCCTGTCAGGGGACTAGCGGGCGGGGAGCAGTTCTTC
TRBV6-5	TRBD1	TRBJ1-6	.	CASSSPAGTGFSPLHF	TGTGCCAGCAGTTCCCCTGCCGGGACAGGGTTTTCTCCCCTCCACTTT